This T cell receptor (beta chain) was observed in a study of T cell responses to AZD1222 COVID-19 vaccine. Whole-study context: Pooled together were second doses at about 4 or about 12 weeks. General study results and limits: Donor demographics were predominantly white British with a female majority; clonal diversity may be underestimated. The study sampled repertoires only after the peak T cell response.

The assay was immunoSEQ multiplex PCR, and TCRdb's table has in-frame clones only and misses some. The repertoire holds just under 100,000 clones, with roughly 88% as singletons. On this clone itself: The antigen is unknown.

Specimen: peripheral blood, collected on day 0 of AZD1222 vaccination. The TCR sequence derives from an adult in good health.

CDR3 in DNA: TGTGCCAGCAGCTTGGACGGGTTCACAGATACGCAGTATTTT. Translated, it gives CASSLDGFTDTQYF. V and J are TRBV7-3 and TRBJ2-3, with D uncertain. Germline-derived CDR1 and CDR2 are SGHTA and FQGTGA. This CDR3 comprises 14 residues. V was trimmed by 3 bases and J by 2 bases, leaving 9 bases between them.